A single sample gave rise to the 2 T cell receptor beta chains below, sequenced in a study of shared clonotypes between healthy human individuals. Produced via immunoSEQ multiplex PCR; TCRdb's table is partial and in-frame only. The sample comprises more than 2 million clones, 90% to 95% of which are singletons, and roughly 0.13% rests with the top ten. Sequenced: naive CD4+ T cells sorted from blood. This sample's subset: CD45RA+ positively selected. These receptors all come from a young man in good health.

The count of this clone is one. The V gene is TRBV7-6, the J gene TRBJ2-3; D unresolved. CDR3 length equals 12 residues. Germline V gene sequence: CDR1 SGHVS, CDR2 FNYEAQ. V was pared by 2 bases and J by 4 bases, with 4 bases between. The CDR3 loop is CASSLLADTQYF. CDR3 DNA: TGTGCCAGCAGCTTATTGGCAGATACGCAGTATTTT. Full variable domain (outside the CDR3, taken from reference TRBV7-6 and TRBJ2-3): GAGVSQSPRYKVTKRGQDVALRCDPISGHVSLYWYRQALGQGPEFLTYFNYEAQQDKSGLPNDRFSAERPEGSISTLTIQRTEQRDSAMYRCASSLLADTQYFGPGTRLTVL.

This chain connects TRBV28 to TRBJ2-7; D might be TRBD1 (5 bases). From germline, CDR1 is MDHEN and CDR2 SYDVKM. V lost 3 bases and J 6 bases, leaving 15 bases between the germline ends. The CDR3 has 14 amino acids. The CDR3 loop reads CASSFWGREGEQYF. The CDR3 coding sequence is TGTGCCAGCAGTTTTTGGGGCAGGGAAGGCGAGCAGTACTTC. Supplemented by reference TRBV28 and TRBJ2-7, the full variable domain reads DVKVTQSSRYLVKRTGEKVFLECVQDMDHENMFWYRQDPGLGLRLIYFSYDVKMKEKGDIPEGYSVSREKKERFSLILESASTNQTSMYLCASSFWGREGEQYFGPGTRLTVT.